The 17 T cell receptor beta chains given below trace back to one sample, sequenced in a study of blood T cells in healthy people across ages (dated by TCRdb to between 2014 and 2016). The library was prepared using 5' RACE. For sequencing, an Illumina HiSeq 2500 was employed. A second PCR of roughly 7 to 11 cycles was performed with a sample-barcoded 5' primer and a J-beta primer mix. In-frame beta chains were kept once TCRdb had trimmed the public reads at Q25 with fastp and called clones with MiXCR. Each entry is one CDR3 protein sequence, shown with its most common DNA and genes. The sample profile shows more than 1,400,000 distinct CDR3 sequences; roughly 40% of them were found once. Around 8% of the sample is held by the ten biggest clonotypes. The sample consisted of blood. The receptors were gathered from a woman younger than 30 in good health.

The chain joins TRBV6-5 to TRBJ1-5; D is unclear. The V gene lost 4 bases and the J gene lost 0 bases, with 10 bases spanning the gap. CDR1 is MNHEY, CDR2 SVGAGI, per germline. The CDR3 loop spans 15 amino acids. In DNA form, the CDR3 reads TGTGCCAGCAGTTTGATATGGGATAGCAATCAGCCCCAGCATTTT. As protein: CASSLIWDSNQPQHF.

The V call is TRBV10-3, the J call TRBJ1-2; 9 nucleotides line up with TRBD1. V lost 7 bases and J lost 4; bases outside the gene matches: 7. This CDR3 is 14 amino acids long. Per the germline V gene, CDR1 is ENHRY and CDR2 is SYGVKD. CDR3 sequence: CAITFGQGSYGYTF. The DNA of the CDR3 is TGTGCCATCACTTTTGGACAGGGGTCCTATGGCTACACCTTC.

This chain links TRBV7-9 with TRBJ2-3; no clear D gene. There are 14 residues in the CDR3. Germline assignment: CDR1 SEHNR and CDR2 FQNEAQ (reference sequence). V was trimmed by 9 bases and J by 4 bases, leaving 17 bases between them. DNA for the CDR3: TGTGCCAGGAGTGCTAGTAGCCTCCCAGATACGCAGTATTTT. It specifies CARSASSLPDTQYF.

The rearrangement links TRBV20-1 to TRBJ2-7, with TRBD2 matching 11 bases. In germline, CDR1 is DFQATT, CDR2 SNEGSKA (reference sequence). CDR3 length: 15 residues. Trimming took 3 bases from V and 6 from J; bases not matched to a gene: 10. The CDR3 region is CSASELAGARLEQYF. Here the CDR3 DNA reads TGCAGTGCTAGCGAACTAGCGGGGGCCCGGCTCGAGCAGTACTTC.

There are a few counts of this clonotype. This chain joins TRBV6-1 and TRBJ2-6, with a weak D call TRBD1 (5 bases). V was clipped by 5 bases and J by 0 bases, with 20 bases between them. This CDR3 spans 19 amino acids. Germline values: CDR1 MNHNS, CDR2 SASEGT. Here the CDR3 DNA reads TGTGCCAGCAGTCCTCAGGGAACTACCGTCCACTCTGGGGCCAACGTCCTGACTTTC. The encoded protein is CASSPQGTTVHSGANVLTF.

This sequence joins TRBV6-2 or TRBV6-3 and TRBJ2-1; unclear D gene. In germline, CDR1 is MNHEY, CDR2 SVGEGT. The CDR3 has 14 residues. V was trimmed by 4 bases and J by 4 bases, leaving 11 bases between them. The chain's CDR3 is CASSFSLEYNEQFF. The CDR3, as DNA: TGTGCCAGCAGTTTCAGTTTGGAGTACAATGAGCAGTTCTTC.

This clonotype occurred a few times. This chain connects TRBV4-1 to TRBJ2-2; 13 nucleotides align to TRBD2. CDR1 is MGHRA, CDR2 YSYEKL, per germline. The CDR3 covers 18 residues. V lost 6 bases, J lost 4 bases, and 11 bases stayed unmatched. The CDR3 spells CASRPLLLAGGLTGELFF. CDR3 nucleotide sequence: TGCGCCAGCAGACCCTTATTACTAGCGGGGGGGCTCACCGGGGAGCTGTTTTTT.

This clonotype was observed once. CDR3 bases: TGTGCCAGCAGCCCGCATACGGGGGGCAATGAGCAGTTCTTC. Translated: CASSPHTGGNEQFF. The rearrangement joins TRBV7-3 to TRBJ2-1; 7 nucleotides match TRBD2. The trim removed 5 bases at V and 6 bases at J, leaving 7 bases unmatched. The germline V gene has CDR1 SGHTA and CDR2 FQGTGA. The CDR3 is 14 amino acids. Based on the CDR3 plus reference TRBV7-3 and TRBJ2-1, the full variable domain is GAGVSQTPSNKVTEKGKYVELRCDPISGHTALYWYRQSLGQGPEFLIYFQGTGAADDSGLPNDRFFAVRPEGSVSTLKIQRTERGDSAVYLCASSPHTGGNEQFFGPGTRLTVL.

The CDR3 DNA is TGTGCCAGCAGCTTGGAGCCGAGTGAAAAACTGTTTTTT. Protein: CASSLEPSEKLFF. This chain uses TRBV7-9 with TRBJ1-4; D is unclear. Trimming removed 3 bases from V and 7 bases from J, with 9 bases in between. The V gene's germline CDR1 is SEHNR and CDR2 FQNEAQ (reference sequence). The CDR3 contains 13 residues.

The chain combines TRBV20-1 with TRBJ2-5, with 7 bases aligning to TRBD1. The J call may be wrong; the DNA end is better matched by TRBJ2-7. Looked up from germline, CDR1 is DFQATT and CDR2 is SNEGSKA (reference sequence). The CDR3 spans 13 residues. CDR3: CSPTGATIYEQYF. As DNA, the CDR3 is TGCAGTCCCACAGGGGCCACGATCTACGAGCAGTACTTC.

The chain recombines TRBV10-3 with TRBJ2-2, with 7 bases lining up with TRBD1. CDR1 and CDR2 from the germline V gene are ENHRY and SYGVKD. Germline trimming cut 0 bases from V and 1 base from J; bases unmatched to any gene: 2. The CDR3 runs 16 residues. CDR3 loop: CAISESTGRNTGELFF. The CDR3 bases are TGTGCCATCAGTGAGTCGACAGGGAGGAACACCGGGGAGCTGTTTTTT.

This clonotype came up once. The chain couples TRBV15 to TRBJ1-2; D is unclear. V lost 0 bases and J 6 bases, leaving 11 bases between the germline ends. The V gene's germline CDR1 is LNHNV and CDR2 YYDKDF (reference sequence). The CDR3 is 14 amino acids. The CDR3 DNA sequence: TGTGCCACCAGCAGAGAATTGGGGATTAATGGCTACACCTTC. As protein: CATSRELGINGYTF.

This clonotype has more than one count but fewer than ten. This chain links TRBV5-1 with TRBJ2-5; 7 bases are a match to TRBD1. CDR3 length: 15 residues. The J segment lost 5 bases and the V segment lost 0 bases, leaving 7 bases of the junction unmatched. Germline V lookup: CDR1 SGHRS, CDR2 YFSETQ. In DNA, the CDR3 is TGCGCCAGCAGCTTGGAGGGGGCGCAAATGGAGACCCAGTACTTC. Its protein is CASSLEGAQMETQYF.

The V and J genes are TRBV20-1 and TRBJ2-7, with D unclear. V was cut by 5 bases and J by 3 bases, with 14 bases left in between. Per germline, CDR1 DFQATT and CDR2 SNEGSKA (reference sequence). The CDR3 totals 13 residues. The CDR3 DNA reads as TGCAGTGCTCGTCCTCTAGTCGTCTACGAGCAGTACTTC. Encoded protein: CSARPLVVYEQYF.

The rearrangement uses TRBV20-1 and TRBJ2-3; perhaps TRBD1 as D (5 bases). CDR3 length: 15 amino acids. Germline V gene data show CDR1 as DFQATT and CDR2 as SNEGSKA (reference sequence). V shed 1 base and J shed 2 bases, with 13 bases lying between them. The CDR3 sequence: CSARVRGSNTDTQYF. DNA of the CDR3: TGCAGTGCTAGAGTTAGGGGATCTAACACAGATACGCAGTATTTT.

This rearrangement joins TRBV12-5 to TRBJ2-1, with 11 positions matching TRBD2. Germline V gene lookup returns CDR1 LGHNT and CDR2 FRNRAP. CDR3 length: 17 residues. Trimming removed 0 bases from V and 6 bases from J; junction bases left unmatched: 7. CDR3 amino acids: CASGLVLAGANTNEQFF. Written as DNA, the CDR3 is TGTGCTAGTGGTTTGGTACTAGCGGGGGCGAACACCAATGAGCAGTTCTTC. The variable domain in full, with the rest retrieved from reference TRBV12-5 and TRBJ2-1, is DARVTQTPRHKVTEMGQEVTMRCQPILGHNTVFWYRQTMMQGLELLAYFRNRAPLDDSGMPKDRFSAEMPDATLATLKIQPSEPRDSAVYFCASGLVLAGANTNEQFFGPGTRLTVL.

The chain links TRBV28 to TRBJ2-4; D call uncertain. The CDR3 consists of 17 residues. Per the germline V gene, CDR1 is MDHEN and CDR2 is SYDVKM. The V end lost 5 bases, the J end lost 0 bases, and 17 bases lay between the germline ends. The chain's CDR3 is CASSHQPSDIAKNIQYF. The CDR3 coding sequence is TGTGCCAGCAGTCACCAGCCCTCCGATATAGCCAAAAACATTCAGTACTTC.